One sample yielded the 8 T cell receptor beta chains listed below, sequenced in a study of CD8+ T cells in alopecia areata. Reverse transcribed after extraction, RNA yielded cDNA as the sequencing template. The repertoire was sequenced with immunoSEQ multiplex PCR; TCRdb's copy has only in-frame clones and lacks some. This table holds 100,000 to 150,000 clones, approximately 60% found once. Sequencing was carried out using CD4+ T cells sorted from blood. These receptors were obtained from a human donor in good health.

The CDR3 region has the DNA TGCGCCAGCAGCCCAGTGTCAGTCATGAACACTGAAGCTTTCTTT. Protein: CASSPVSVMNTEAFF. This chain links TRBV10-2 with TRBJ1-1; D is ambiguous. The V end was cut by 6 bases, the J end by 0 bases, with 14 bases between. The germline CDR1 and CDR2 sequences are WSHSY and SAAADI. CDR3 size: 15 residues.

V usage is TRBV29-1 and J usage is TRBJ1-5; D gene unclear. The CDR3 has 13 residues. Germline lookup yields CDR1 SQVTM and CDR2 ANQGSEA. V was pared by 4 bases and J by 0 bases, with 7 bases between. CDR3 region: CSVAKDSNQPQHF. CDR3 in DNA: TGCAGCGTTGCCAAGGATAGCAATCAGCCCCAGCATTTT. Supplemented by reference TRBV29-1 and TRBJ1-5, the full variable domain reads SAVISQKPSRDICQRGTSLTIQCQVDSQVTMMFWYRQQPGQSLTLIATANQGSEATYESGFVIDKFPISRPNLTFSTLTVSNMSPEDSSIYLCSVAKDSNQPQHFGDGTRLSIL.

This clone was counted a few times. The genes are TRBV5-6 and TRBJ1-5, with unresolved D. Germline loops: CDR1 SGHDT, CDR2 YYEEEE. V dropped 1 base and J dropped 4 bases, with 3 bases sitting between them. This CDR3 contains 12 residues. The CDR3 sequence: CASSLLNQPQHF. CDR3 sequence (DNA): TGTGCCAGCAGCTTGCTGAATCAGCCCCAGCATTTT.

In this sample, this clone turned up a few times. This chain uses TRBV2 with TRBJ2-3; either TRBD1 or TRBD2 may supply D (5 bases each). V lost 10 bases and J lost 4, with 24 bases in between. CDR3 length: 16 amino acids. Germline loops: CDR1 SNHLY, CDR2 FYNNEI. The CDR3 sequence is CATLSGRLQLADTQYF. Written as DNA, the CDR3 is TGTGCCACCCTTTCGGGGCGGTTGCAACTCGCAGATACGCAGTATTTT.

The chain has TRBV4-1 and TRBJ1-5, with a tentative D call TRBD1 (6 bases). Per germline, CDR1 MGHRA and CDR2 YSYEKL. The ends were cut back, 3 bases at V and 2 bases at J, with 20 bases in the middle. The CDR3 covers 18 residues. The CDR3 DNA sequence: TGCGCCAGCAGCCAGTTCCCGGGACACCTTTTGGGCAATCAGCCCCAGCATTTT. This encodes CASSQFPGHLLGNQPQHF.

This clone was recorded only once. The chain links TRBV9 to TRBJ2-3, with D uncertain. The CDR3 is 14 residues long. Germline V gene lookup returns CDR1 SGDLS and CDR2 YYNGEE. V gave up 4 bases and J gave up 4 bases, with 13 bases separating them. CDR3 nucleotide sequence: TGTGCCAGCAGCCTCCGGGCGGTTGCAGATACGCAGTATTTT. Translated, it gives CASSLRAVADTQYF.

The chain joins TRBV29-1 to TRBJ1-3; TRBD1 matches at 8 bases. The V gene end was trimmed by 4 bases and the J gene end by 0 bases; junction bases not matched to a gene: 2. The CDR3 runs to 14 residues. Germline V gene data show CDR1 as SQVTM and CDR2 as ANQGSEA. The CDR3 nucleotides read TGCAGCGTTGGGGGGACAGGCTCTGGAAACACCATATATTTT. Translation: CSVGGTGSGNTIYF.

The rearrangement uses TRBV14 and TRBJ1-5; D is undetermined. The CDR3 is 13 residues long. Germline V lookup: CDR1 SGHDN, CDR2 FVKESK. V was trimmed by 10 bases and J by 0 bases, leaving 10 bases between them. The CDR3 coding sequence is TGTGCCAACCTCACACCTAGCAATCAGCCCCAGCATTTT. Residues: CANLTPSNQPQHF.